The T cell receptor (beta chain) described here comes from a study of naive and memory T cell subsets. Study-level points and caveats: This RNA-based method may be sensitive to activation-related transcript changes.

This clonotype came up many times. The antigen is unknown. Ligated cDNA underwent four rounds of PCR with nested alpha and beta constant region primers and SP2. MiXCR, run by TCRdb on the 5' RACE reads, gives a single entry per CDR3 protein. The data contain 45,000 to 55,000 distinct CDR3 sequences, around 5% of them singletons. Trimming took 6 bases from V and 6 from J, leaving 11 bases between them. Germline lookup yields CDR1 MDHEN and CDR2 SYDVKM. The CDR3 has 12 amino acids. TCR cDNA received a 3' ligated oligonucleotide that carried a UMI. The genes are TRBV28 and TRBJ1-2, with D maybe TRBD1 (5 bases). The receptor's source is a female donor in good health. The DNA for the CDR3 is TGTGCCAGCAGAATCAGGGAGGATGGCTACACCTTC. Protein sequence: CASRIREDGYTF.